This entry concerns a single T cell receptor beta chain. Its matching antigen is unknown. TCRdb independently ran MiXCR on the 5' RACE reads; one entry per CDR3 protein. The sample holds some 340,000 distinct CDR3 sequences, roughly 10% seen once. The sample is drawn from a study of T cells after yellow fever vaccination. Study outcomes and limitations: Detected again after the booster were most primary-vaccination clones, at nearly 97% CD4 and roughly 88% CD8.

The sequence was collected from a man aged 18 to 35 who received the YFV17D yellow fever vaccine. The sample in question was CD4+ T cells sorted from PBMCs, obtained 45 days after the yellow fever booster vaccination.

The CDR3 protein is CASSPDRGLYYEQYF. CDR3 in DNA: TGTGCCAGCAGCCCGGACAGGGGGCTTTATTACGAGCAGTACTTC. This sequence joins TRBV9 and TRBJ2-7, with 11 positions matching TRBD1. Germline V gives CDR1 SGDLS, CDR2 YYNGEE. This CDR3 has 15 residues. The trim removed 4 bases at V and 4 bases at J, leaving 7 bases unmatched.